Below are 4 T cell receptor beta chains sequenced from a single sample in a study of T cells expressing NK-cell markers. No DNA is given; TCRdb re-called the 5' RACE reads and lists each CDR3 protein once. The clone table shows about 370,000 distinct CDR3 sequences, with the ten largest holding approximately 12%. Sequencing was performed on blood T cells: a sorted CD56 or NKG2C T cell subset, CD4+ or CD8+ T cells, or bulk PBMC T cells (not recorded which). Every receptor here comes from a woman in her forties or fifties in good health.

The rearrangement links TRBV11-2 to TRBJ2-5; TCRdb returns TRBD2, unconfirmable since there is no DNA. From germline, CDR1 is SGHAT and CDR2 FQNNGV. This CDR3 is 15 amino acids long. CDR3 protein: CASSLLAQLQETQYF.

CDR3 amino acids: CASTRTGANRGEQFF. The chain links TRBV12-3 or TRBV12-4 to TRBJ2-1; TCRdb's D call, TRBD1, is unchecked because there is no DNA. The CDR3 is 15 amino acids.

The chain links TRBV6-5 to TRBJ2-5; TCRdb proposes TRBD1, but this gene call is untestable without DNA. This CDR3 comprises 15 residues. The V gene's germline CDR1 is MNHEY and CDR2 SVGAGI. The CDR3 reads CASSYQLGGQETQYF.

The V call is TRBV3-1, the J call TRBJ2-1; without DNA, the TCRdb call of TRBD2 cannot be checked. Germline V lookup: CDR1 LGHDT, CDR2 YNNKEL (reference sequence). This CDR3 has 13 amino acids. This CDR3 is CASSQTWSGQQFF.